Shown below are 3 T cell receptor beta chains from a single sample sequenced in a study of early T cells in non-severe SARS-CoV-2 infection. One entry per CDR3 protein, called by TCRdb with MiXCR from the 5' RACE reads. Of 30,000 to 40,000 distinct CDR3 sequences listed, 9% to 9.5% are singletons. The specimen was whole blood. The receptors stem from an adult who was a healthcare worker with PCR-confirmed SARS-CoV-2 infection or an uninfected control (not recorded which).

This clonotype was counted many times. DNA of the CDR3: TGCAGCGTGACCCGGTTGGCCGGGGAGCAGTACTTC. It codes for CSVTRLAGEQYF. The V gene is TRBV29-1, the J gene TRBJ2-7; no clear D. The CDR3 spans 12 residues. Germline values: CDR1 SQVTM, CDR2 ANQGSEA. V was clipped by 6 bases and J by 7 bases, with 16 bases between them.

Many counts were recorded for this clonotype. The rearrangement links TRBV10-3 to TRBJ2-7; no clear D gene. Trimming took off 7 bases at V and 6 bases at J, with 31 bases between the two ends. The CDR3 runs to 18 residues. Germline V gives CDR1 ENHRY, CDR2 SYGVKD. The CDR3 loop reads CAIMRHIGSDHIRGEQYF. CDR3 coding DNA: TGTGCCATCATGAGGCACATCGGTTCGGACCACATACGAGGCGAGCAGTACTTC.

The table lists this clonotype with many counts. The rearrangement links TRBV20-1 to TRBJ1-5; D not certain. The CDR3 covers 15 residues. Trimming pared 0 bases from V and 0 bases from J, leaving 9 bases between. Per the germline V gene, CDR1 is DFQATT and CDR2 is SNEGSKA (reference sequence). For the CDR3, the DNA is TGCAGTGCTAGAGATCATAAGGGTAGCAATCAGCCCCAGCATTTT. This encodes CSARDHKGSNQPQHF.